The clone carrying this T cell receptor beta chain was seen many times. The antigen is undetermined. This entry comes from a study of CD8 T cells in ankylosing spondylitis. A quantitative 5'-RACE method, one with molecular barcodes, was used to make TCR beta libraries. TCRdb itself ran the 5' RACE reads through MiXCR, one entry per CDR3 protein. This sample has 150,000 to 200,000 distinct CDR3 sequences, with roughly 18% found just once. Study findings and constraints: With a CD8+ phenotype, disease-linked clones were relatively rare in peripheral blood. Both synovial fluid and blood in reactive arthritis had previously been reported to carry some motif variants.

The CDR3 extends over 14 amino acids. Trimming cost V 6 bases and J 0 bases; bases outside gene matches: 5. Sequenced sample: blood, either unsorted or a sorted T cell fraction (not recorded which). The rearrangement links TRBV12-3 or TRBV12-4 to TRBJ2-7; 7 bases map to TRBD1. The receptor was derived from a male donor aged 10 to 35 with ankylosing spondylitis or in good health (not recorded which). This chain's CDR3 is CASSTRQGSYEQYF. CDR3 nucleotides: TGTGCCAGCAGCACCCGACAGGGCTCCTACGAGCAGTACTTC.